One and the same sample provided the 8 T cell receptor beta chains below, sequenced in a study of cytomegalovirus exposure and HLA in healthy donors. TCRdb keeps only in-frame clones here, not all; method: immunoSEQ multiplex PCR. This sample has about 110,000 clones, with 70% to 90% found just once. The sample comprised PBMCs. The source is a woman in her 30s in good health and CMV-seropositive.

The chain combines TRBV5-8 with TRBJ2-1, with 12 bases identical to TRBD1. Germline lookup yields CDR1 SGHTS and CDR2 YDEGEE. Trimming at V came to 0 bases and at J to 4 bases, leaving 2 bases not matched to a gene. The CDR3 contains 16 residues. The CDR3 here is CASSLEGQGAYNEQFF. In nucleotides, the CDR3 is TGTGCCAGCAGCTTGGAGGGACAGGGGGCGTACAATGAGCAGTTCTTC.

V gene TRBV7-2 combines with J gene TRBJ2-5, with 7 nucleotides matching TRBD2. Germline CDR1 and CDR2: SGHTA and FQGNSA. The CDR3 runs to 15 residues. Trimming removed 6 bases from V and 2 bases from J; junction bases left unmatched: 9. The CDR3 region is CASSVQRGPQETQYF. DNA of the CDR3: TGTGCCAGCAGTGTCCAGCGGGGCCCTCAAGAGACCCAGTACTTC.

This clone has only one observation. The rearrangement joins TRBV13 to TRBJ2-2; 8 bases agree with TRBD2. V shed 5 bases and J 6 bases; nucleotides not matched to a gene: 5. Per the germline V gene, CDR1 is PRHDT and CDR2 is FYEKMQ (reference sequence). This CDR3 is built from 14 residues. The CDR3 protein is CASSPYGGAGELFF. For the CDR3, the DNA is TGTGCCAGCAGCCCTTACGGGGGGGCCGGGGAGCTGTTTTTT.

The chain recombines TRBV7-9 with TRBJ1-5; 7 positions match TRBD1. J lost 4 bases, V lost 5 bases, and 2 bases had no gene match. CDR1 SEHNR and CDR2 FQNEAQ come from the germline V gene (reference sequence). This CDR3 region has 13 residues. This CDR3 is CASSRGQNQPQHF. In DNA, the CDR3 is TGTGCCAGCAGCCGGGGACAGAATCAGCCCCAGCATTTT. Together with reference TRBV7-9 and TRBJ1-5, the CDR3 gives the full variable domain: DTGVSQNPRHKITKRGQNVTFRCDPISEHNRLYWYRQTLGQGPEFLTYFQNEAQLEKSRLLSDRFSAERPKGSFSTLEIQRTEQGDSAMYLCASSRGQNQPQHFGDGTRLSIL.

This clone has just one count. The rearrangement links TRBV7-6 to TRBJ2-5; D ambiguous. CDR3 size: 14 residues. CDR1 is SGHVS, CDR2 FNYEAQ, per germline. The V end was cut by 5 bases, the J end by 0 bases, with 10 bases between. The CDR3 loop reads CASSLGPHQETQYF. Here the CDR3 DNA reads TGTGCCAGCAGCCTAGGGCCCCACCAAGAGACCCAGTACTTC.

This chain connects TRBV13 to TRBJ2-5; 9 positions match TRBD2. Germline-derived CDR1 and CDR2 are PRHDT and FYEKMQ (reference sequence). The J segment lost 3 bases and the V segment lost 4 bases, leaving 9 bases of the junction unmatched. This CDR3 has 16 amino acids. The CDR3 region is CASSSLERGVEETQYF. The CDR3 coding sequence is TGTGCCAGCAGCTCACTTGAGCGGGGGGTCGAAGAGACCCAGTACTTC.

This clone was recorded once. This rearrangement joins TRBV6-5 to TRBJ2-7; tentatively, D is TRBD2 (5 bases). The V end was cut by 0 bases, the J end by 4 bases, with 13 bases between. The germline gives CDR1 MNHEY, CDR2 SVGAGI. CDR3 length: 15 amino acids. CDR3 region: CASSYSRVLAYEQYF. The DNA of the CDR3 is TGTGCCAGCAGTTACTCGAGGGTCTTAGCTTACGAGCAGTACTTC.

The chain joins TRBV6-1 to TRBJ1-4; no reliable D call. Germline lookup yields CDR1 MNHNS and CDR2 SASEGT. V was trimmed by 1 base and J by 4 bases, leaving 10 bases between them. The CDR3 is 15 residues long. The CDR3 sequence is CASSEGWAGNEKLFF. The CDR3 nucleotides read TGTGCCAGCAGTGAAGGGTGGGCGGGTAATGAAAAACTGTTTTTT.